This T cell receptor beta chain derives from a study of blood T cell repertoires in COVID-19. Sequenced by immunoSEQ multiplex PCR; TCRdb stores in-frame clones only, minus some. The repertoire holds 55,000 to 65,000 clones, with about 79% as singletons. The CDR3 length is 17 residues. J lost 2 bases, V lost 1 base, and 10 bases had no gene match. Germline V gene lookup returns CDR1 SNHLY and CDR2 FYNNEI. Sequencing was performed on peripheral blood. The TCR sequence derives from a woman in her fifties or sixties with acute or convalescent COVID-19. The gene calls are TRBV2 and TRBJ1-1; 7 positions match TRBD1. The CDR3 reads CASSEVSRRQGNTEAFF. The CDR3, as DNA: TGTGCCAGCAGTGAAGTCTCGAGGAGACAGGGAAACACTGAAGCTTTCTTT.